This T cell receptor (beta chain) came from a study of blood T cell repertoires in COVID-19. As for the study in general: Samples representing acute and convalescent COVID-19 were sourced from the United States, Italy and Spain. Sources were T cells, B-cell-depleted T cells, or PBMCs; the material itself was cDNA or gDNA.

V was pared by 2 bases and J by 0 bases, with 12 bases between. The CDR3 consists of 15 residues. The germline V gene has CDR1 SGHRS and CDR2 YFSETQ. Source study methods: Quantification of nucleated cells was approximated via reference gene primer amplification. Clones were sequenced by immunoSEQ multiplex PCR, and TCRdb holds only the in-frame ones, with some missing. The DNA gave D and trimming, while V, J and clone size come from that table. The table lists a few hundred thousand clones, 85% of them singletons. This sequence was found in a man aged 35-49 years who had recovered from COVID-19. V and J are TRBV5-1 and TRBJ2-7; a possible D gene is TRBD1 (5 bases). Sample: PBMCs or T cells enriched from blood (not recorded which). In DNA, the CDR3 is TGCGCCAGCAGCTTAGGACAAAGGAGCTCCTACGAGCAGTACTTC. It codes for CASSLGQRSSYEQYF.